This T cell receptor (beta chain) is drawn from a study of CD8 T cells in ankylosing spondylitis. Quantitative 5'-RACE with molecular barcodes produced the TCR beta libraries. TCRdb used MiXCR to reprocess the 5' RACE reads, holding one entry per CDR3 protein. Among roughly 150,000 distinct CDR3 sequences listed, 25% to 35% were seen once. The CDR3 is 15 residues long. CDR1 is SQVTM, CDR2 ANQGSEA, per germline. V gave up 4 bases and J gave up 3 bases, with 17 bases separating them. Whole-study findings and limits: As for the disease-linked clones, they showed a CD8+ phenotype and occurred at relatively low frequencies in peripheral blood. Significantly higher representation of disease-linked clones was reported for matched ankylosing spondylitis synovial fluid. Existing reports had already noted some motif variants in reactive arthritis synovial fluid and blood.

On this clonotype itself: Its specificity is not known.

Sequencing was carried out using synovial fluid, either unsorted or a sorted T cell fraction (not recorded which). This receptor was identified in a male donor with ankylosing spondylitis. This chain links TRBV29-1 with TRBJ2-3; possibly TRBD2 for D (6 bases). CDR3 nucleotide sequence: TGCAGCGTTGCCGGGGGACGAGTTCGGACAGATACGCAGTATTTT. Translated: CSVAGGRVRTDTQYF.